This record looks at one TCR beta chain sequence and its context. Data came from immunoSEQ multiplex PCR; TCRdb stores just in-frame clones and leaves some out. The sample lists fewer than 250,000 clones; under 90% were seen once. This entry is derived from a study of blood T cell repertoires in COVID-19. Germline-derived CDR1 and CDR2 are SGDLS and YYNGEE. There are 16 residues in the CDR3. V lost 3 bases, J lost 0 bases, and 14 bases lay in between. The receptor comes from a middle-aged man with COVID-19, enrolled during active disease. This chain links TRBV9 with TRBJ2-3, with a weak D call TRBD1 (6 bases). Sequenced: peripheral blood. The CDR3 bases are TGTGCCAGCAGCGGCGGACAGACCCGTAGCACAGATACGCAGTATTTT. It is translated as CASSGGQTRSTDTQYF.